A single T cell receptor beta chain is shown here with its context. No antigen is known for it. The data stem from a study of T cell responses to AZD1222 COVID-19 vaccine. The CDR3 sequence is 12 residues long. Trimming stripped 4 bases from V and 7 bases from J, with 9 bases between. Germline V lookup: CDR1 SGHRS, CDR2 YFSETQ. Study findings and constraints: Per reports, nearly half of all spike-specific TCRs target regions that are unmutated in variants. Repertoires were sampled only after the peak T cell response. Breadth and depth of Spike-specific TCRs rose after two AZD1222 doses.

Assay used: immunoSEQ multiplex PCR; TCRdb lists only in-frame clones, some missing. This table has 95,000 to 120,000 clones, around 88% appearing once. The chain employs TRBV5-1 and TRBJ2-1; D gene uncertain. The specimen comprised peripheral blood, sampled 28 days after the second AZD1222 dose. This TCR came from an adult who received the AZD1222 COVID-19 vaccine. CDR3 amino acids: CASSHLGNEQFF. DNA for the CDR3: TGCGCCAGCAGCCACTTGGGGAATGAGCAGTTCTTC.